This entry lists 8 T cell receptor beta chains sequenced from one sample in a study of cytomegalovirus exposure and HLA in healthy donors. TCRdb keeps only in-frame clones here, not all; method: immunoSEQ multiplex PCR. The profile shows over 130,000 clones, approximately 86% of them singletons. Sequencing was carried out using PBMCs. These receptors all stem from a man younger than 35 in good health and CMV-seropositive.

This chain links TRBV6-5 with TRBJ1-5; maybe TRBD1 (5 bases). V was clipped by 2 bases and J by 4 bases, with 6 bases between them. The CDR3 loop spans 13 amino acids. Germline V gene data show CDR1 as MNHEY and CDR2 as SVGAGI. CDR3 region: CASSYGANQPQHF. The CDR3 region has the DNA TGTGCCAGCAGTTACGGGGCGAATCAGCCCCAGCATTTT.

This chain connects TRBV4-1 to TRBJ2-3; tentative D call: TRBD2 (6 bases). Germline loops: CDR1 MGHRA, CDR2 YSYEKL. CDR3 size: 17 residues. V lost 0 bases and J lost 3, with 16 bases in between. As DNA, the CDR3 is TGCGCCAGCAGCCAAGATCGGAGGGGTTTCCGTACAGATACGCAGTATTTT. Translated: CASSQDRRGFRTDTQYF.

In its sample, this clone was seen many times. The gene calls are TRBV9 and TRBJ1-1; 8 bases fit TRBD1. CDR1 is SGDLS, CDR2 YYNGEE, per germline. V lost 4 bases to trimming and J lost 7 bases; unmatched junction nucleotides: 6. This CDR3 spans 13 amino acids. The CDR3 DNA follows: TGTGCCAGCAGCCTCGACAGGGGAGGTGAAGCTTTCTTT. Protein: CASSLDRGGEAFF.

The rearrangement joins TRBV12-5 to TRBJ2-1; 9 nucleotides line up with TRBD1. CDR3 length: 14 residues. The junction had 9 bases not matched to a gene; V was cut back by 5 bases and J by 10 bases. Germline V lookup: CDR1 LGHNT, CDR2 FRNRAP. CDR3 coding DNA: TGTGCTAGTGGTCCAAGGACAGGGGCCGGGGAGCAGTTCTTC. This gives the protein CASGPRTGAGEQFF.

The chain has TRBV11-3 and TRBJ2-7; D uncertain. The germline CDR1 and CDR2 sequences are SGHNT and YENEEA. With 2 bases removed from V and 1 base from J, the gap between germline ends came to 3 bases. The CDR3 is made up of 12 amino acids. The CDR3 protein is CASSLQSYEQYF. DNA of the CDR3: TGTGCCAGCAGCTTACAATCCTACGAGCAGTACTTC.

This chain uses TRBV10-3 with TRBJ2-1; possibly TRBD2 for D (6 bases). Germline V gives CDR1 ENHRY, CDR2 SYGVKD. V dropped 3 bases and J dropped 5 bases, with 20 bases sitting between them. CDR3 length: 17 residues. In nucleotides, the CDR3 is TGTGCCATCAGTGACTCAGGTAGTCTAGCGTTAAACAATGAGCAGTTCTTC. Residues: CAISDSGSLALNNEQFF.

This rearrangement joins TRBV6-5 to TRBJ1-3; TRBD1 aligns across 7 bases. Germline CDR1 and CDR2: MNHEY and SVGAGI. With 4 bases clipped from V and 0 bases from J, the junction kept 0 bases outside the gene matches. This CDR3 has 14 amino acids. Here the CDR3 DNA reads TGTGCCAGCAGTTGGGACAGCTCTGGAAACACCATATATTTT. This encodes CASSWDSSGNTIYF.

The rearrangement uses TRBV30 and TRBJ2-7; 7 bases are a match to TRBD2. J gave up 0 bases and V 0 bases, and 5 bases lay outside the gene matches. Germline V gene data show CDR1 as GTSNPN and CDR2 as SVGIG (reference sequence). The CDR3 covers 15 residues. For the CDR3, the DNA is TGTGCCTGGAGTGTCGCGGGAGTCTCCTCCTACGAGCAGTACTTC. Translating it yields CAWSVAGVSSYEQYF.